One and the same sample provided the 19 T cell receptor beta chains below, sequenced in a study of CD8+ T cells in alopecia areata listed by TCRdb under 2018. Explained via the paper, the time point label denotes: baseline before oral tofacitinib. The library was made by the immunoSEQ multiplex PCR assay. For TCR sequencing, RNA was extracted from every sample and reverse transcribed into cDNA to serve as template. Not all clones reach the TCRdb copy of this immuneACCESS table, which keeps in-frame sequences only. Checked studies attribute under half of the gap to unresolved V genes and leave the rest unexplained. The sample data list 110,000 to 150,000 clones, and around three fifths of these were observed just once. The ten largest clones add up to approximately 6.5% of the sample. The sequenced sample was CD4+ T cells sorted from blood, obtained at week 0. The receptors originated from a human donor with alopecia areata.

V gene TRBV30 combines with J gene TRBJ2-1; D gene unclear. This CDR3 spans 11 amino acids. Germline V gives CDR1 GTSNPN, CDR2 SVGIG (reference sequence). Trimming took 2 bases from V and 8 from J, leaving 7 bases between them. The CDR3 loop is CAWSPKDEQFF. The CDR3 bases are TGTGCCTGGAGTCCCAAGGATGAGCAGTTCTTC. Full variable domain (rest looked up from reference TRBV30 and TRBJ2-1): SQTIHQWPATLVQPVGSPLSLECTVEGTSNPNLYWYRQAAGRGLQLLFYSVGIGQISSEVPQNLSASRPQDRQFILSSKKLLLSDSGFYLCAWSPKDEQFFGPGTRLTVL.

The chain couples TRBV29-1 to TRBJ2-1, with no clear D. Germline-derived CDR1 and CDR2 are SQVTM and ANQGSEA. With 0 bases removed from V and 8 bases from J, the gap between germline ends came to 2 bases. This CDR3 is 10 amino acids long. CDR3 region: CSVEEYEQFF. CDR3 bases: TGCAGCGTTGAAGAATATGAGCAGTTCTTC.

The chain combines TRBV27 with TRBJ2-1; 10 bases align to TRBD2. In germline, CDR1 is MNHEY, CDR2 SMNVEV (reference sequence). The CDR3 consists of 14 residues. Trimming removed 5 bases from V and 5 bases from J; junction bases left unmatched: 3. CDR3 loop: CASSQRGGNNEQFF. The CDR3 DNA reads as TGTGCCAGCAGTCAGCGGGGGGGTAACAATGAGCAGTTCTTC.

The rearrangement links TRBV18 to TRBJ2-5, with TRBD2 matching 8 bases. This CDR3 is built from 16 residues. The trim removed 4 bases at V and 2 bases at J, leaving 9 bases unmatched. CDR1 and CDR2 from the germline V gene are KGHSH and LQKENI. The CDR3 bases are TGTGCCAGCTCACGCATTGGCGGGGGGACGCAAGAGACCCAGTACTTC. This encodes CASSRIGGGTQETQYF. The variable domain in full, completed from reference TRBV18 and TRBJ2-5, reads NAGVMQNPRHLVRRRGQEARLRCSPMKGHSHVYWYRQLPEEGLKFMVYLQKENIIDESGMPKERFSAEFPKEGPSILRIQQVVRGDSAAYFCASSRIGGGTQETQYFGPGTRLLVL.

The chain employs TRBV10-3 and TRBJ2-4; 8 bases map to TRBD1. The CDR3 is 17 amino acids. J lost 5 bases, V lost 7 bases, and 16 bases had no gene match. The germline gives CDR1 ENHRY, CDR2 SYGVKD. Written as DNA, the CDR3 is TGTGCCATCAAATCGGGGACAGGTCAACCAGATCAAAACATTCAGTACTTC. Amino acids: CAIKSGTGQPDQNIQYF.

This clone was seen only once. The chain couples TRBV7-9 to TRBJ2-1; D is unresolved. V lost 5 bases, J lost 3 bases, and 11 bases lay in between. This CDR3 spans 14 amino acids. CDR1 is SEHNR and CDR2 is FQNEAQ in the germline V gene (reference sequence). The CDR3 DNA reads TGTGCCAGCAGCCCTCCGTTCAACTACAATGAGCAGTTCTTC. Its translation is CASSPPFNYNEQFF.

The rearrangement uses TRBV4-3 and TRBJ2-7, with D possibly matching TRBD1 (7 bases). V dropped 3 bases and J dropped 3 bases, with 15 bases sitting between them. Germline assignment: CDR1 LGHNA and CDR2 YSLEER. The length of the CDR3 is 15 residues. CDR3 in amino acids: CASSQGGAGGYEQYF. CDR3 DNA sequence: TGCGCCAGCAGCCAGGGCGGGGCAGGGGGCTACGAGCAGTACTTC.

The V gene is TRBV29-1, the J gene TRBJ1-2; TRBD1 agrees at 9 bases. Trimming removed 3 bases from V and 2 bases from J; junction bases left unmatched: 4. The CDR3 covers 14 residues. The germline gives CDR1 SQVTM, CDR2 ANQGSEA. The CDR3, as DNA: TGCAGCGTTGACCTACAGGGGGCAAACTATGGCTACACCTTC. Its protein is CSVDLQGANYGYTF.

About this clone: Other DNA sequences of this sample code for an identical CDR3. This sequence joins TRBV7-9 and TRBJ1-4; D remains ambiguous. The CDR3 sequence is 12 residues long. Looked up from germline, CDR1 is SEHNR and CDR2 is FQNEAQ (reference sequence). Trimming stripped 1 base from V and 8 bases from J, with 5 bases between. CDR3 coding DNA: TGTGCCAGCAGCTTAGTGGGGGAAAAACTGTTTTTT. Protein: CASSLVGEKLFF.

The chain employs TRBV4-1 and TRBJ2-5; 10 positions match TRBD2. This CDR3 comprises 18 residues. The V gene's germline CDR1 is MGHRA and CDR2 YSYEKL. The V gene end was trimmed by 3 bases and the J gene end by 1 base; junction bases not matched to a gene: 11. Here the CDR3 reads CASSQLPSGGAIQETQYF. CDR3 sequence (DNA): TGCGCCAGCAGCCAGCTTCCAAGCGGGGGGGCCATCCAAGAGACCCAGTACTTC.

J is TRBJ1-1 and V is TRBV30; D call uncertain. The CDR3 length is 12 residues. Germline assignment: CDR1 GTSNPN and CDR2 SVGIG (reference sequence). CDR3 nucleotides: TGTGGGGCCGCGGGGTGGGACACTGAAGCTTTCTTT. Translated: CGAAGWDTEAFF.

This clone appeared a few times. This sequence joins TRBV25-1 and TRBJ2-7, with D unresolved. With 8 bases removed from V and 3 bases from J, the gap between germline ends came to 14 bases. The CDR3 runs 13 residues. CDR1 MGHDK and CDR2 SYGVNS come from the germline V gene. The CDR3 loop reads CASREAGSYEQYF. The CDR3 nucleotides are TGTGCCAGCCGAGAGGCAGGAAGCTACGAGCAGTACTTC.

The J gene is TRBJ1-6, the V gene TRBV5-1; 11 nucleotides align to TRBD1. Germline loops: CDR1 SGHRS, CDR2 YFSETQ. J lost 2 bases, V lost 3 bases, and 4 bases had no gene match. The CDR3 has 17 residues. CDR3 sequence: CASSSGQGATYNSPLHF. The CDR3 DNA sequence: TGCGCCAGCAGCTCCGGACAGGGGGCGACCTATAATTCACCCCTCCACTTT.

The chain employs TRBV29-1 and TRBJ2-3; 11 bases fit TRBD1. The CDR3 has 13 residues. Germline V gene lookup returns CDR1 SQVTM and CDR2 ANQGSEA. The V segment lost 7 bases and the J segment 6 bases; nucleotides outside the gene matches: 6. This chain's CDR3 is CSAPGTGGDTQYF. The DNA for the CDR3 is TGCAGCGCTCCCGGGACAGGGGGGGATACGCAGTATTTT.

The V gene is TRBV7-8, the J gene TRBJ1-2; the D gene is possibly TRBD1 (5 bases). V lost 1 base, J lost 7 bases, and 10 bases lay in between. The CDR3 loop spans 13 amino acids. Germline CDR1 SGHVS, CDR2 FQNEAQ. CDR3 loop: CASSLEGAAGYTF. CDR3 nucleotides: TGTGCCAGCAGCTTAGAAGGGGCGGCTGGCTACACCTTC.

The V call is TRBV9, the J call TRBJ1-5, with D perhaps TRBD1 (6 bases). The CDR3 covers 15 residues. V was clipped by 3 bases and J by 0 bases, with 10 bases between them. CDR1 is SGDLS, CDR2 YYNGEE, per germline. CDR3 nucleotides: TGTGCCAGCAGCGCAGGGGTCCTTAGCAATCAGCCCCAGCATTTT. It specifies CASSAGVLSNQPQHF.

This CDR3 reads CASSLQGSTEAFF. DNA of the CDR3: TGCGCCAGCAGCTTGCAGGGTAGCACTGAAGCTTTCTTT. The chain employs TRBV5-1 and TRBJ1-1, with D maybe TRBD1 (5 bases). This CDR3 is built from 13 residues. Germline V gives CDR1 SGHRS, CDR2 YFSETQ. The V gene lost 1 base and the J gene lost 4 bases, with 8 bases spanning the gap.

This clone was found a few times. J is TRBJ2-6 and V is TRBV5-1; D ambiguous. Trimming left V 4 bases short and J 1 base short, with 9 bases between. Germline CDR1 and CDR2: SGHRS and YFSETQ. The length of the CDR3 is 15 residues. This CDR3 is CASSPDWSGANVLTF. DNA for the CDR3: TGCGCCAGCAGCCCCGACTGGTCTGGGGCCAACGTCCTGACTTTC.

The rearrangement uses TRBV4-1 and TRBJ2-5; D uncertain. Germline CDR1 MGHRA, CDR2 YSYEKL. With 2 bases removed from V and 4 bases from J, the gap between germline ends came to 8 bases. The CDR3 loop spans 13 amino acids. CDR3 residues: CASSQLDGETQYF. In DNA, the CDR3 is TGCGCCAGCAGCCAACTCGATGGAGAGACCCAGTACTTC.